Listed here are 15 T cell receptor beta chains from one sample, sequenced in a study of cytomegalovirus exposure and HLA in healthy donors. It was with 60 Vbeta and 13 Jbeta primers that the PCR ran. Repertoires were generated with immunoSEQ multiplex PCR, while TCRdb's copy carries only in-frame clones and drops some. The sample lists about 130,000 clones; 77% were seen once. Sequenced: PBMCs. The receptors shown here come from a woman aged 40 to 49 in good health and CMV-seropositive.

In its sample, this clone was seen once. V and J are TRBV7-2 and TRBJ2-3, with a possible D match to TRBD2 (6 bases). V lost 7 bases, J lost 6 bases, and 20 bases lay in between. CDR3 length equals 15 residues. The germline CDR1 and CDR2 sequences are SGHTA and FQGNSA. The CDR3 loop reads CASTLGTLREDTQYF. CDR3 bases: TGTGCCAGCACCCTCGGGACTCTCCGGGAGGATACGCAGTATTTT.

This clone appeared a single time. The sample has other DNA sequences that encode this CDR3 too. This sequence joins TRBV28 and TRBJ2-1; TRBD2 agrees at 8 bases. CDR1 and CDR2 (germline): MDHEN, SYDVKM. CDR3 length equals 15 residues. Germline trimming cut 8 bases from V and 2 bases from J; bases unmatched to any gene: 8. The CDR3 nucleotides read TGTGCCAGCGCAAGGGCGGGAGGACCCTACAATGAGCAGTTCTTC. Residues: CASARAGGPYNEQFF.

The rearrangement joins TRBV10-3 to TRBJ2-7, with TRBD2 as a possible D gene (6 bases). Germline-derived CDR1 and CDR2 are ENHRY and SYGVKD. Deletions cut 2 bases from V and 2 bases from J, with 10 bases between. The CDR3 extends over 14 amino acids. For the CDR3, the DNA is TGTGCCATCAGTGAGAAGGGACTTACCTACGAGCAGTACTTC. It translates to CAISEKGLTYEQYF.

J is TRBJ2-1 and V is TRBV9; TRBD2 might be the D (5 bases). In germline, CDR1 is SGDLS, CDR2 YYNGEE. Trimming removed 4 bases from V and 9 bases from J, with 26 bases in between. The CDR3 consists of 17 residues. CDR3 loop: CASSPTTRGSSWGEQFF. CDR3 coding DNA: TGTGCCAGCAGCCCCACGACACGTGGGAGCTCCTGGGGTGAGCAGTTCTTC.

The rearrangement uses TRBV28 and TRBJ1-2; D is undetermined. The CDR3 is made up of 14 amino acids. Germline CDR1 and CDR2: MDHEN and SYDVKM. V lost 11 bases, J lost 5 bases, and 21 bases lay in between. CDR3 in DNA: TGTGCCTGTAGACTGCCCCCCCCCAAATATGGCTACACCTTC. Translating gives CACRLPPPKYGYTF.

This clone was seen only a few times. The DNA of the CDR3 is TGCGCCAGCAGCCAAACCGGGACTTCCAACTATGGCTACACCTTC. The encoded protein is CASSQTGTSNYGYTF. The V and J genes are TRBV4-1 and TRBJ1-2, with D possibly being TRBD1 (5 bases). V shed 2 bases and J shed 2 bases, with 12 bases lying between them. Germline lookup yields CDR1 MGHRA and CDR2 YSYEKL. The CDR3 contains 15 residues.

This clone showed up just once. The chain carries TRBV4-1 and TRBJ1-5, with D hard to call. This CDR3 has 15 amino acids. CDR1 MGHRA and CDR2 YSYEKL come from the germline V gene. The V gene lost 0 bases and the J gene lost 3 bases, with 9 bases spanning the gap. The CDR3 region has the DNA TGCGCCAGCAGCCAAGAGTTTACAGCCAATCAGCCCCAGCATTTT. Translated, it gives CASSQEFTANQPQHF.

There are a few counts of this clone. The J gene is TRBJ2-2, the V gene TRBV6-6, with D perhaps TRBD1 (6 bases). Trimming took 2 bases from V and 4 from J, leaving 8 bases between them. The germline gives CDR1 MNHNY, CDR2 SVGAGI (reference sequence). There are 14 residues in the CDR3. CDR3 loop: CASSYTGSTGELFF. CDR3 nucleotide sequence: TGTGCCAGCAGTTACACAGGGTCCACCGGGGAGCTGTTTTTT.

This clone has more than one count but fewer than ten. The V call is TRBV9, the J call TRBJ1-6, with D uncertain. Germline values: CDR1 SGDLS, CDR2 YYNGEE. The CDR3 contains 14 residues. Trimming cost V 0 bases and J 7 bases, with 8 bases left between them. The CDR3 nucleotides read TGTGCCAGCAGCGTAGGGGCGGGGAATTCACCCCTCCACTTT. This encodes CASSVGAGNSPLHF. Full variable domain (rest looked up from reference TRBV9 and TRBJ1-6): DSGVTQTPKHLITATGQRVTLRCSPRSGDLSVYWYQQSLDQGLQFLIQYYNGEERAKGNILERFSAQQFPDLHSELNLSSLELGDSALYFCASSVGAGNSPLHFGNGTRLTVT.

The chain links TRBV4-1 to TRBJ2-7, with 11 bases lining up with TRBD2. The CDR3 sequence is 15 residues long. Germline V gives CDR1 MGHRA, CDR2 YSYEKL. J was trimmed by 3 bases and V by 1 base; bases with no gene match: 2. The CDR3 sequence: CASSQGGTSGYEQYF. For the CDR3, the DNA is TGCGCCAGCAGCCAAGGGGGGACTAGCGGCTACGAGCAGTACTTC.

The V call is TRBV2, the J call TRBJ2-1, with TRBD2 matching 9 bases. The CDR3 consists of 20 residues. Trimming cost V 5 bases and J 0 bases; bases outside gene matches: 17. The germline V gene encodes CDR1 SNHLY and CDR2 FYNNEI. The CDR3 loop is CASSPDRVVAGDISYNEQFF. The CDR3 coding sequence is TGTGCCAGCAGTCCTGACAGGGTGGTAGCGGGAGACATCTCCTACAATGAGCAGTTCTTC.

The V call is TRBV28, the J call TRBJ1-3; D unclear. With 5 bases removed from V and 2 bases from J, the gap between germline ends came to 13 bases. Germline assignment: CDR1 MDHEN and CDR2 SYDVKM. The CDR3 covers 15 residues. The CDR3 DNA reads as TGTGCCAGCAGTCCCTCAGAGGGAACTGGAAACACCATATATTTT. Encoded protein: CASSPSEGTGNTIYF.

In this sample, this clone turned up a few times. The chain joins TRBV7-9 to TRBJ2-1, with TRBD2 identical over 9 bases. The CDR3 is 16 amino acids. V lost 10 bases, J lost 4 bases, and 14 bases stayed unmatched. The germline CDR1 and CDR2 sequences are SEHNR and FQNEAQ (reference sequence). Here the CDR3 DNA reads TGTGCCATCACAACTAGCGGGCCGTCGACTTACAATGAGCAGTTCTTC. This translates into CAITTSGPSTYNEQFF.

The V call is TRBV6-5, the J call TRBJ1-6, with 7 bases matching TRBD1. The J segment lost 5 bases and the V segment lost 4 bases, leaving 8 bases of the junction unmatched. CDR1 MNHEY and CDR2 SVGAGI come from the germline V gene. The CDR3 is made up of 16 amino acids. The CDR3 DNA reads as TGTGCCAGCAGTTCGGGACAGTTAACTGATAATTCACCCCTCCACTTT. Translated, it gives CASSSGQLTDNSPLHF.

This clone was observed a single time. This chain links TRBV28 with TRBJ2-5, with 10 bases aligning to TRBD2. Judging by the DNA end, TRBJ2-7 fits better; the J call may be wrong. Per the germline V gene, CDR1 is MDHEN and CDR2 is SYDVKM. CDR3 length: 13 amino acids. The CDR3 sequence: CASTSGRRGEQYF. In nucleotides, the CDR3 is TGTGCCAGCACTAGCGGGAGAAGAGGCGAGCAGTACTTC.